Below, 27 T cell receptor beta chains from the same sample are listed, as sequenced in a study of T-cell memory formation after mild COVID-19. MiXCR, applied by TCRdb to the 5' RACE reads, yields one record per CDR3 protein. Here the sample spans roughly 400,000 distinct CDR3 sequences, 24% being singletons. The material sequenced was PBMCs or a T cell subset sorted from them (not recorded which). The receptors derive from an adult woman who had mild COVID-19 (a few samples of this study predate the infection). Cell type and time point are not known.

This clonotype was observed a few times. This chain uses TRBV7-6 with TRBJ2-2; D is unclear. Germline CDR1 SGHVS, CDR2 FNYEAQ. Trimming took 8 bases from V and 1 from J, leaving 11 bases between them. The CDR3 totals 14 residues. CDR3 nucleotide sequence: TGTGCCAGCTGTCGGAGAATGAACACCGGGGAGCTGTTTTTT. Protein product: CASCRRMNTGELFF.

V is TRBV20-1 and J is TRBJ2-2; D remains unclear. Trimming left V 1 base short and J 1 base short, with 10 bases between. This CDR3 spans 15 amino acids. Per the germline V gene, CDR1 is DFQATT and CDR2 is SNEGSKA (reference sequence). The CDR3 DNA sequence: TGCAGTGCTAGAGTCCCTTCAGGGAACACCGGGGAGCTGTTTTTT. Translation: CSARVPSGNTGELFF.

There are a few counts of this clonotype. This sequence joins TRBV27 and TRBJ2-1; 12 bases fit TRBD2. Germline CDR1 and CDR2: MNHEY and SMNVEV (reference sequence). The CDR3 has 16 residues. V was pared by 5 bases and J by 1 base, with 3 bases of the junction left unmatched. The chain's CDR3 is CASSLAGGPSYNEQFF. CDR3 bases: TGTGCCAGCAGTCTAGCGGGGGGGCCTTCCTACAATGAGCAGTTCTTC.

The genes are TRBV6-6 and TRBJ2-5; D is perhaps TRBD1 (5 bases). Per the germline V gene, CDR1 is MNHNY and CDR2 is SVGAGI (reference sequence). This CDR3 has 15 amino acids. The V end was cut by 2 bases, the J end by 2 bases, with 12 bases between. In DNA form, the CDR3 reads TGTGCCAGCAGTTACGGAGACAGCCGACAAGAGACCCAGTACTTC. Encoded protein: CASSYGDSRQETQYF.

The rearrangement uses TRBV7-9 and TRBJ1-1; a possible D gene is TRBD1 (5 bases). CDR3 length: 14 residues. V dropped 4 bases and J dropped 5 bases, with 14 bases sitting between them. Germline V lookup: CDR1 SEHNR, CDR2 FQNEAQ (reference sequence). Here the CDR3 reads CASSSRTEGTEAFF. The DNA for the CDR3 is TGTGCCAGCAGCTCGCGGACGGAGGGGACTGAAGCTTTCTTT.

This clonotype came up a few times. This sequence joins TRBV9 and TRBJ2-1, with TRBD2 matching over 9 bases. The CDR3 consists of 18 residues. Losses at the gene ends were 0 bases for V and 5 bases for J; bases not matched to a gene: 12. Germline V gene lookup returns CDR1 SGDLS and CDR2 YYNGEE. The CDR3 nucleotides are TGTGCCAGCAGCGTAGCACTAGCGGGCTGGGGGAAAGACAATGAGCAGTTCTTC. Protein sequence: CASSVALAGWGKDNEQFF.

The V gene is TRBV12-3 or TRBV12-4, the J gene TRBJ2-3; possibly TRBD1 or TRBD2 for D (5 bases each). The CDR3 contains 15 residues. Trimming pared 7 bases from V and 11 bases from J, leaving 25 bases between. As DNA, the CDR3 is TGTGCCAGCAACTTTCTCCGGGACCTTTCTCGGGGGCAGTATTTT. Protein sequence: CASNFLRDLSRGQYF.

This chain links TRBV11-2 with TRBJ2-1; 7 bases match TRBD2. The CDR3 sequence is 16 residues long. V dropped 8 bases and J dropped 0; count of bases not matched to a gene: 10. Germline assignment: CDR1 SGHAT and CDR2 FQNNGV. The CDR3, as DNA: TGTGCCAGCGGGGGGGGTCAGGGTAGCTCCTACAATGAGCAGTTCTTC. It codes for CASGGGQGSSYNEQFF.

The sample holds a few counts of this clonotype. This rearrangement joins TRBV6-1 to TRBJ1-2; 9 bases fit TRBD1. CDR1 is MNHNS and CDR2 is SASEGT in the germline V gene. J gave up 2 bases and V 6 bases, and 7 bases lay outside the gene matches. The CDR3 is 15 residues long. CDR3 nucleotide sequence: TGTGCCAGCAGGGCCCGACAGGGGGGCAACTATGGCTACACCTTC. The encoded protein is CASRARQGGNYGYTF.

This clonotype was detected a few times. The chain is built from TRBV5-1 and TRBJ1-1; D gene unclear. From germline, CDR1 is SGHRS and CDR2 YFSETQ. This CDR3 comprises 14 residues. Between the trimmed V and J ends, which lost 0 bases and 1 base, there was a span of 7 bases. CDR3 nucleotide sequence: TGCGCCAGCAGCTTGGGACCGCAGAACACTGAAGCTTTCTTT. Translated: CASSLGPQNTEAFF.

This chain joins TRBV6-2 or TRBV6-3 and TRBJ1-1, with TRBD1 as a possible D gene (6 bases). Trimming removed 2 bases from V and 5 bases from J, with 9 bases in between. Germline-derived CDR1 and CDR2 are MNHEY and SVGEGT. This CDR3 comprises 13 residues. In nucleotides, the CDR3 is TGTGCCAGCAGTTACGAAGGGGGGACTGAAGCTTTCTTT. It translates to CASSYEGGTEAFF.

This rearrangement joins TRBV7-3 to TRBJ2-1, with a tentative D call TRBD1 (6 bases). Germline assignment: CDR1 SGHTA and CDR2 FQGTGA. The CDR3 consists of 16 residues. The V end was cut by 2 bases, the J end by 0 bases, with 11 bases between. The CDR3 sequence is CASSLWADSSYNEQFF. The CDR3 DNA reads as TGTGCCAGCAGCTTATGGGCGGACAGCTCCTACAATGAGCAGTTCTTC.

The chain combines TRBV5-1 with TRBJ2-5, with 7 bases lining up with TRBD1. Germline CDR1 SGHRS, CDR2 YFSETQ. This CDR3 region has 16 residues. Trimming at V came to 0 bases and at J to 7 bases, leaving 12 bases not matched to a gene. DNA of the CDR3: TGCGCCAGCAGCTTGGGGGACAGACCTCCTCTGGGGACCCAGTACTTC. Amino acid sequence: CASSLGDRPPLGTQYF.

The chain is built from TRBV25-1 and TRBJ2-3; 11 nucleotides align to TRBD2. Trimming removed 4 bases from V and 6 bases from J; junction bases left unmatched: 12. Per germline, CDR1 MGHDK and CDR2 SYGVNS. The CDR3 is 17 amino acids. CDR3 region: CASSGPTSGSEDDTQYF. In nucleotides, the CDR3 is TGTGCCAGCAGTGGACCAACTAGCGGGAGTGAGGATGATACGCAGTATTTT.

The chain links TRBV20-1 to TRBJ2-5, with D perhaps matching TRBD1 (6 bases). The CDR3 is 15 residues long. The V gene lost 0 bases and the J gene lost 7 bases, with 18 bases spanning the gap. Looked up from germline, CDR1 is DFQATT and CDR2 is SNEGSKA (reference sequence). The CDR3 protein is CSARETADRFGTQYF. As DNA, the CDR3 is TGCAGTGCTAGAGAGACCGCCGACAGGTTTGGGACCCAGTACTTC.

The rearrangement links TRBV7-2 to TRBJ2-7, with TRBD2 matching over 7 bases. The junction had 10 bases not matched to a gene; V was cut back by 5 bases and J by 3 bases. The CDR3 contains 15 residues. Germline V gives CDR1 SGHTA, CDR2 FQGNSA. The CDR3 DNA reads as TGTGCCAGCAGCCCAAGCGGGACTTACGACTACGAGCAGTACTTC. Translation gives CASSPSGTYDYEQYF.

This clonotype was detected only a few times. The chain combines TRBV15 with TRBJ1-5; D is possibly TRBD1 (5 bases). Looked up from germline, CDR1 is LNHNV and CDR2 is YYDKDF (reference sequence). Trimming removed 4 bases from V and 5 bases from J, with 9 bases in between. The CDR3 contains 13 residues. CDR3 protein: CATSTGADQPQHF. The CDR3 DNA follows: TGTGCCACCAGCACCGGGGCGGATCAGCCCCAGCATTTT.

This clonotype has only a few counts. The chain joins TRBV12-3 or TRBV12-4 to TRBJ2-7; no firm D call. The length of the CDR3 is 13 residues. Trimming removed 5 bases from V and 3 bases from J, with 11 bases in between. The DNA of the CDR3 is TGTGCCAGCAGTCCAAATTCCTTCTACGAGCAGTACTTC. Translated, it gives CASSPNSFYEQYF.

This clonotype has more than one count but fewer than ten. The CDR3 reads CASSYSSGVDEQYF. The CDR3 nucleotides are TGTGCCAGCAGTTACTCGTCGGGGGTGGACGAGCAGTACTTC. The chain has TRBV6-5 and TRBJ2-7, with a weak D call TRBD2 (6 bases). CDR3 length equals 14 residues. V was pared by 0 bases and J by 5 bases, with 11 bases between. Looked up from germline, CDR1 is MNHEY and CDR2 is SVGAGI.

This clonotype showed up just a few times. The chain employs TRBV12-3 or TRBV12-4 and TRBJ2-3, with no clear D. This CDR3 region has 12 residues. Between the trimmed V and J ends, which lost 4 bases and 8 bases, there was a span of 10 bases. CDR3 region: CASSSARLTQYF. The CDR3 DNA is TGTGCCAGCAGTTCCGCGCGCCTTACGCAGTATTTT.

This clonotype was seen a handful of times. The rearrangement uses TRBV27 and TRBJ2-3, with a tentative D call TRBD2 (6 bases). The CDR3 has 16 residues. The V and J ends lost 3 bases and 6 bases respectively, with 19 bases between them. Germline CDR1 reads MNHEY; CDR2 reads SMNVEV (reference sequence). In nucleotides, the CDR3 is TGTGCCAGCAGTTTTCTGGGTCGGGACTCTCGGGATACGCAGTATTTT. Translation gives CASSFLGRDSRDTQYF.

This clonotype was counted only a few times. V is TRBV7-2 and J is TRBJ2-1; TRBD1 matches at 8 bases. Germline V gene lookup returns CDR1 SGHTA and CDR2 FQGNSA. This CDR3 contains 18 residues. Trimming removed 6 bases from V and 2 bases from J; junction bases left unmatched: 15. The CDR3 loop is CASSFVNSGTGPYNEQFF. Here the CDR3 DNA reads TGTGCCAGCAGTTTTGTAAATTCCGGGACAGGCCCCTACAATGAGCAGTTCTTC.

This clonotype was detected a few times. The CDR3 region has the DNA TGTGCCAGCAGTTCCCTGGGGCCCCCGGGCACTGAAGCTTTCTTT. This gives the protein CASSSLGPPGTEAFF. The chain employs TRBV12-3 or TRBV12-4 and TRBJ1-1, with D perhaps matching TRBD1 (5 bases). CDR3 length: 15 residues. Trimming left V 4 bases short and J 4 bases short, with 16 bases between.

This clonotype has just a few counts. The chain carries TRBV4-1 and TRBJ2-3, with 9 bases fitting TRBD1. This CDR3 comprises 16 residues. The V gene end was trimmed by 4 bases and the J gene end by 2 bases; junction bases not matched to a gene: 7. Germline-derived CDR1 and CDR2 are MGHRA and YSYEKL. CDR3 residues: CASSLGQGPFTDTQYF. DNA of the CDR3: TGCGCCAGCAGCCTAGGACAGGGGCCTTTCACAGATACGCAGTATTTT.

The rearrangement links TRBV24-1 to TRBJ2-3; D is possibly TRBD1 (6 bases). Trimming removed 3 bases from V and 10 bases from J, with 19 bases in between. The CDR3 is made up of 15 amino acids. Germline V gives CDR1 KGHDR, CDR2 SFDVKD. This CDR3 is CATSDPNGQTEAQYF. CDR3 DNA: TGTGCCACCAGTGATCCGAACGGACAGACCGAGGCGCAGTATTTT.

CDR3 nucleotide sequence: TGTGCCAGCAGCTTAACCCCGGCGCCGAACACTGAAGCTTTCTTT. Protein: CASSLTPAPNTEAFF. The chain recombines TRBV7-9 with TRBJ1-1; D not resolved. The germline V and J ends were trimmed by 2 bases and 1 base, with 11 bases remaining between them. Germline CDR1 and CDR2: SEHNR and FQNEAQ (reference sequence). The CDR3 extends over 15 amino acids. The full variable domain, in which reference TRBV7-9 and TRBJ1-1 provide the parts outside the CDR3, is DTGVSQNPRHKITKRGQNVTFRCDPISEHNRLYWYRQTLGQGPEFLTYFQNEAQLEKSRLLSDRFSAERPKGSFSTLEIQRTEQGDSAMYLCASSLTPAPNTEAFFGQGTRLTVV.

V usage is TRBV13 and J usage is TRBJ1-1; unclear D gene. Per the germline V gene, CDR1 is PRHDT and CDR2 is FYEKMQ (reference sequence). Trimming removed 5 bases from V and 1 base from J, with 14 bases in between. This CDR3 is built from 15 residues. In nucleotides, the CDR3 is TGTGCCAGCAGCCCCTTCGGACTGCCGAACACTGAAGCTTTCTTT. This translates into CASSPFGLPNTEAFF.